A selection of T cell receptor beta chains follows, all from one sample in a study of technical replicates of blood from several donors. Repertoires were generated with immunoSEQ multiplex PCR, while TCRdb's copy carries only in-frame clones and drops some. The table lists tens of thousands of clones, roughly 94% of them singletons. What was sequenced was T cells isolated from PBMCs. All receptors derive from a human donor in good health. Both conserved end residues are part of each CDR3. Each record gives: D gene, J gene, clone size, V gene, CDR3 protein, CDR3 DNA. The D gene is left open where the match is weak. The size entry is marked missing in some rows and otherwise reads once, few, many or a size class.

D gene: TRBD1; J gene: TRBJ2-7; clone size: NA; V gene: TRBV11-2; CDR3 protein: CASRNPRDRASYEQYF; CDR3 DNA: TGTGCCAGCAGAAACCCCCGGGACAGGGCTTCCTACGAGCAGTACTTC
D gene: NA; J gene: TRBJ1-4; clone size: NA; V gene: TRBV4-1; CDR3 protein: CASSHEGAFSPNEKLFF; CDR3 DNA: TGCGCCAGCAGCCATGAAGGGGCGTTCTCCCCTAATGAAAAACTGTTTTTT
D gene: NA; J gene: TRBJ1-2; clone size: NA; V gene: TRBV7-9; CDR3 protein: CASSPRDFVGYTF; CDR3 DNA: TGTGCCAGCAGCCCCCGGGATTTTGTTGGCTACACCTTC
D gene: NA; J gene: TRBJ1-2; clone size: NA; V gene: TRBV18; CDR3 protein: CASSSGVHGYTF; CDR3 DNA: TGTGCCAGCTCATCGGGAGTTCATGGCTACACCTTC
D gene: NA; J gene: TRBJ2-2; clone size: NA; V gene: TRBV11-3; CDR3 protein: CASSPRTGGTGELFF; CDR3 DNA: TGTGCCAGCAGCCCCCGGACAGGAGGGACCGGGGAGCTGTTTTTT
D gene: TRBD2; J gene: TRBJ2-1; clone size: NA; V gene: TRBV2; CDR3 protein: CASSRREGQGEQFF; CDR3 DNA: TGTGCCAGCAGTCGGCGGGAGGGCCAGGGTGAGCAGTTCTTC
D gene: TRBD2; J gene: TRBJ2-2; clone size: NA; V gene: TRBV6-1; CDR3 protein: CASSEEAGASTGELFF; CDR3 DNA: TGTGCCAGCAGTGAAGAGGCGGGAGCCAGCACCGGGGAGCTGTTTTTT
D gene: NA; J gene: TRBJ2-7; clone size: NA; V gene: TRBV28; CDR3 protein: CASRSGLPYEQYF; CDR3 DNA: TGTGCCAGCAGGTCCGGACTACCCTACGAGCAGTACTTC
D gene: NA; J gene: TRBJ1-2; clone size: NA; V gene: TRBV11-2; CDR3 protein: CASSLDVQFYGYTF; CDR3 DNA: TGTGCCAGCAGCTTAGATGTGCAGTTCTATGGCTACACCTTC
D gene: TRBD2; J gene: TRBJ2-5; clone size: NA; V gene: TRBV5-1; CDR3 protein: CATTPGLAALDPMGYQETQYF; CDR3 DNA: TGCGCCACCACCCCGGGACTAGCGGCTCTAGACCCTATGGGTTACCAAGAGACCCAGTACTTC
D gene: TRBD1; J gene: TRBJ2-5; clone size: NA; V gene: TRBV7-9; CDR3 protein: CASSLVGDRGETQYF; CDR3 DNA: TGTGCCAGCAGCTTAGTGGGGGACAGGGGTGAGACCCAGTACTTC
D gene: TRBD1; J gene: TRBJ1-2; clone size: NA; V gene: TRBV14; CDR3 protein: CASSAYRGRGYTF; CDR3 DNA: TGTGCCAGCAGCGCCTACAGGGGGCGAGGCTACACCTTC
D gene: NA; J gene: TRBJ2-5; clone size: NA; V gene: TRBV5-1; CDR3 protein: CASSLSGALQETQYF; CDR3 DNA: TGCGCCAGCAGCTTGAGCGGAGCACTCCAAGAGACCCAGTACTTC
D gene: TRBD1; J gene: TRBJ2-6; clone size: NA; V gene: TRBV5-8; CDR3 protein: CASSWGQLSGANVLTF; CDR3 DNA: TGTGCCAGCAGTTGGGGACAGCTCTCTGGGGCCAACGTCCTGACTTTC
D gene: NA; J gene: TRBJ1-6; clone size: NA; V gene: TRBV19; CDR3 protein: CASSIGAASYSPLHF; CDR3 DNA: TGTGCCAGTAGTATAGGGGCAGCCTCGTATTCACCCCTCCACTTT
D gene: TRBD1; J gene: TRBJ1-2; clone size: NA; V gene: TRBV19; CDR3 protein: CASSTGQGGFDGYTF; CDR3 DNA: TGTGCCAGTAGTACAGGACAGGGGGGCTTCGACGGCTACACCTTC
D gene: TRBD1; J gene: TRBJ2-2; clone size: NA; V gene: TRBV2; CDR3 protein: CASSPRQGPTGELFF; CDR3 DNA: TGTGCCAGCAGCCCAAGACAGGGCCCCACCGGGGAGCTGTTTTTT
D gene: NA; J gene: TRBJ2-1; clone size: few; V gene: TRBV15; CDR3 protein: CATSRQGNEQFF; CDR3 DNA: TGTGCCACCAGCAGACAGGGCAATGAGCAGTTCTTC
D gene: TRBD2; J gene: TRBJ2-5; clone size: NA; V gene: TRBV23-1; CDR3 protein: CAGPRGEETQYF; CDR3 DNA: TGCGCCGGCCCGCGGGGGGAGGAGACCCAGTACTTC
D gene: TRBD1; J gene: TRBJ1-2; clone size: NA; V gene: TRBV6-1; CDR3 protein: CASTRDRARGYTF; CDR3 DNA: TGTGCCAGCACTCGGGACAGGGCGCGTGGCTACACCTTC
D gene: TRBD2; J gene: TRBJ2-3; clone size: NA; V gene: TRBV5-4; CDR3 protein: CASSLGVGTSDTDTQYF; CDR3 DNA: TGTGCCAGCAGCTTGGGGGTAGGAACTAGCGACACAGATACGCAGTATTTT
D gene: TRBD1; J gene: TRBJ1-2; clone size: NA; V gene: TRBV28; CDR3 protein: CASSPSQGFPYGYTF; CDR3 DNA: TGTGCCAGCAGTCCATCACAGGGGTTTCCATATGGCTACACCTTC
D gene: TRBD1; J gene: TRBJ1-2; clone size: NA; V gene: TRBV7-2; CDR3 protein: CASSLGWGRGSTGYTF; CDR3 DNA: TGTGCCAGCAGCTTAGGCTGGGGCAGGGGGAGTACGGGCTACACCTTC
D gene: NA; J gene: TRBJ2-7; clone size: NA; V gene: TRBV19; CDR3 protein: CASSTGLGYEQYF; CDR3 DNA: TGTGCCAGTAGTACAGGGTTGGGTTACGAGCAGTACTTC
D gene: NA; J gene: TRBJ2-1; clone size: NA; V gene: TRBV9; CDR3 protein: CASSVAGEPYNEQFF; CDR3 DNA: TGTGCCAGCAGCGTAGCGGGAGAGCCCTACAATGAGCAGTTCTTC
D gene: NA; J gene: TRBJ1-2; clone size: NA; V gene: TRBV11-2; CDR3 protein: CASSLDFPPIRGYGYTF; CDR3 DNA: TGTGCCAGCAGCTTAGATTTCCCCCCCATACGGGGATATGGCTACACCTTC
D gene: NA; J gene: TRBJ2-3; clone size: once; V gene: TRBV9; CDR3 protein: CASSTRGITDTQYF; CDR3 DNA: TGTGCCAGCAGCACTCGGGGGATCACAGATACGCAGTATTTT